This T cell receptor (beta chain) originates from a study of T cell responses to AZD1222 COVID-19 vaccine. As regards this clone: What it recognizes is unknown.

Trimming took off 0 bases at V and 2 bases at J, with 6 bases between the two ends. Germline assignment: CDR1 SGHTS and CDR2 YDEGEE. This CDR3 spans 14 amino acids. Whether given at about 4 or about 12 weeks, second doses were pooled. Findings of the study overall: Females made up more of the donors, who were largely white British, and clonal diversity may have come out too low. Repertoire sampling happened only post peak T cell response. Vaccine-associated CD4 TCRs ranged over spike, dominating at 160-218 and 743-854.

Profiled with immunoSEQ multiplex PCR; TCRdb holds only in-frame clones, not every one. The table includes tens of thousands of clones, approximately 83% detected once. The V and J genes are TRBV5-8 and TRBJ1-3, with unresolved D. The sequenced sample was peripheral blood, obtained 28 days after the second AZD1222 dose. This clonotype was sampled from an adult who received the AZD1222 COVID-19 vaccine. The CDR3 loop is CASSLGQAGNTIYF. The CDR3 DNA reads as TGTGCCAGCAGCTTGGGTCAAGCTGGAAACACCATATATTTT.